Listed here are 21 T cell receptor beta chains from one sample, sequenced in a study of cytomegalovirus exposure and HLA in healthy donors. 60 Vbeta and 13 Jbeta primers were used in PCR. Some clones are missing from TCRdb's copy, which holds only in-frame ones; the method was immunoSEQ multiplex PCR. The table shows fewer than 150,000 clones, with more than 70% occurring only once. The sequenced sample consisted of PBMCs. The receptor set was obtained from a woman aged 50 to 60 in good health and CMV-seronegative.

The V and J genes are TRBV5-1 and TRBJ1-4; D possibly corresponds to TRBD1 (5 bases). Germline V gene sequence: CDR1 SGHRS, CDR2 YFSETQ. This CDR3 has 12 residues. Trimming stripped 4 bases from V and 8 bases from J, with 9 bases between. The CDR3 here is CASSPGGEKLFF. In DNA, the CDR3 is TGCGCCAGCAGCCCGGGGGGGGAAAAACTGTTTTTT.

The V and J genes are TRBV2 and TRBJ2-1; no clear D. CDR1 SNHLY and CDR2 FYNNEI come from the germline V gene. The CDR3 runs 15 residues. V was shortened by 3 bases and J by 0 bases, with 9 bases between the two germline ends. The CDR3 here is CASSELISSYNEQFF. In DNA form, the CDR3 reads TGTGCCAGCAGTGAGCTTATCAGCTCCTACAATGAGCAGTTCTTC. The full variable domain, its missing parts supplied by reference TRBV2 and TRBJ2-1, is EPEVTQTPSHQVTQMGQEVILRCVPISNHLYFYWYRQILGQKVEFLVSFYNNEISEKSEIFDDQFSVERPDGSNFTLKIRSTKLEDSAMYFCASSELISSYNEQFFGPGTRLTVL.

The genes are TRBV28 and TRBJ2-5, with 7 bases lining up with TRBD1. Germline assignment: CDR1 MDHEN and CDR2 SYDVKM. Germline trimming cut 6 bases from V and 0 bases from J; bases unmatched to any gene: 4. The CDR3 totals 14 residues. The DNA of the CDR3 is TGTGCCAGCAGCTTGGACAGGAACCAAGAGACCCAGTACTTC. Protein sequence: CASSLDRNQETQYF. Together with reference TRBV28 and TRBJ2-5, the CDR3 gives the full variable domain: DVKVTQSSRYLVKRTGEKVFLECVQDMDHENMFWYRQDPGLGLRLIYFSYDVKMKEKGDIPEGYSVSREKKERFSLILESASTNQTSMYLCASSLDRNQETQYFGPGTRLLVL.

There are a few counts of this clone. The chain combines TRBV4-2 with TRBJ2-7, with 9 bases fitting TRBD1. With V trimmed by 0 bases and J by 3 bases, 6 bases remained unmatched. The CDR3 extends over 16 amino acids. The germline V gene encodes CDR1 LGHNA and CDR2 YNFKEQ. The CDR3: CASSQDPGQGGYEQYF. CDR3 sequence (DNA): TGTGCCAGCAGCCAAGATCCGGGACAGGGAGGCTACGAGCAGTACTTC.

V gene TRBV7-2 combines with J gene TRBJ1-1; 7 nucleotides align to TRBD1. Germline assignment: CDR1 SGHTA and CDR2 FQGNSA. Germline trimming cut 5 bases from V and 6 bases from J; bases unmatched to any gene: 9. There are 14 residues in the CDR3. In nucleotides, the CDR3 is TGTGCCAGCAGCCTTTGGGACAGTTCATCTGAAGCTTTCTTT. Residues: CASSLWDSSSEAFF.

V usage is TRBV4-2 and J usage is TRBJ1-5, with a possible D match to TRBD1 (6 bases). The germline gives CDR1 LGHNA, CDR2 YNFKEQ. The CDR3 runs 17 residues. V shed 1 base and J shed 6 bases, with 19 bases lying between them. The CDR3 loop is CASSQASGGGNRQPQHF. DNA for the CDR3: TGTGCCAGCAGCCAAGCTTCGGGAGGGGGAAATCGTCAGCCCCAGCATTTT.

The chain recombines TRBV28 with TRBJ1-6, with 7 bases lining up with TRBD1. V dropped 7 bases and J dropped 7; count of bases not matched to a gene: 4. Germline V CDR1 and CDR2: MDHEN, SYDVKM. This CDR3 comprises 13 residues. This chain's CDR3 is CASKEGANSPLHF. CDR3 bases: TGTGCCAGCAAGGAGGGGGCGAATTCACCCCTCCACTTT.

V and J are TRBV28 and TRBJ2-3; weak D call: TRBD2 (7 bases). V was trimmed by 5 bases and J by 4 bases, leaving 16 bases between them. Germline CDR1 is MDHEN and CDR2 is SYDVKM. The CDR3 length is 15 residues. CDR3 in DNA: TGTGCCAGCAGTCCCGCCTGGGGGGGCCCAGATACGCAGTATTTT. This gives the protein CASSPAWGGPDTQYF.

In this sample, this clone is medium-sized. The chain uses TRBV4-3 and TRBJ2-1; 10 bases match TRBD2. This CDR3 has 16 residues. Looked up from germline, CDR1 is LGHNA and CDR2 is YSLEER. With 2 bases clipped from V and 1 base from J, the junction kept 2 bases outside the gene matches. CDR3 residues: CASSQQTSGSYNEQFF. The CDR3 region has the DNA TGCGCCAGCAGCCAACAGACTAGCGGGTCCTACAATGAGCAGTTCTTC.

The rearrangement uses TRBV20-1 and TRBJ1-1; no definite D call. Germline loops: CDR1 DFQATT, CDR2 SNEGSKA (reference sequence). The germline V and J ends were trimmed by 3 bases and 5 bases, with 4 bases remaining between them. The CDR3 totals 10 residues. In nucleotides, the CDR3 is TGCAGTGCTAGCCGGACTGAAGCTTTCTTT. Translation: CSASRTEAFF.

The rearrangement joins TRBV5-1 to TRBJ2-1; 12 bases are shared with TRBD2. CDR1 is SGHRS, CDR2 YFSETQ, per germline. The CDR3 contains 16 residues. Losses at the gene ends were 1 base for V and 8 bases for J; bases not matched to a gene: 7. The CDR3 sequence is CASSLRLAGAGDEQFF. The DNA for the CDR3 is TGCGCCAGCAGCTTGAGACTAGCGGGGGCAGGGGATGAGCAGTTCTTC. Together with reference TRBV5-1 and TRBJ2-1, the CDR3 gives the full variable domain: KAGVTQTPRYLIKTRGQQVTLSCSPISGHRSVSWYQQTPGQGLQFLFEYFSETQRNKGNFPGRFSGRQFSNSRSEMNVSTLELGDSALYLCASSLRLAGAGDEQFFGPGTRLTVL.

The V gene is TRBV7-3, the J gene TRBJ1-1; 12 bases map to TRBD1. V gave up 5 bases and J gave up 7 bases; unmatched junction bases: 8. Germline V CDR1 and CDR2: SGHTA, FQGTGA. The CDR3 spans 15 residues. CDR3 amino acids: CASSRGTGGAGEAFF. CDR3 nucleotide sequence: TGTGCCAGCAGCCGTGGGACAGGGGGCGCGGGTGAAGCTTTCTTT.

The chain uses TRBV18 and TRBJ1-4, with 8 bases lining up with TRBD1. CDR3 length: 15 amino acids. CDR1 KGHSH and CDR2 LQKENI come from the germline V gene. Trimming cost V 2 bases and J 6 bases; bases outside gene matches: 5. The CDR3 DNA reads TGTGCCAGCTCACCAAATCAGGGGGCGGATGAAAAACTGTTTTTT. Translation: CASSPNQGADEKLFF.

The chain is built from TRBV5-6 and TRBJ2-1; 11 bases align to TRBD1. Germline CDR1 and CDR2: SGHDT and YYEEEE. This CDR3 comprises 15 residues. V trimming: 4 bases; J trimming: 7 bases; junction bases outside the gene matches: 7. CDR3 protein: CASSTGTGGGNEQFF. CDR3 nucleotides: TGTGCCAGCAGCACCGGGACAGGGGGGGGGAATGAGCAGTTCTTC. Drawing the rest from reference TRBV5-6 and TRBJ2-1, the complete variable domain is DAGVTQSPTHLIKTRGQQVTLRCSPKSGHDTVSWYQQALGQGPQFIFQYYEEEERQRGNFPDRFSGHQFPNYSSELNVNALLLGDSALYLCASSTGTGGGNEQFFGPGTRLTVL.

The V call is TRBV2, the J call TRBJ1-3; no reliable D call. CDR1 and CDR2 (germline): SNHLY, FYNNEI. The CDR3 runs 13 residues. Between the trimmed V and J ends, which lost 6 bases and 2 bases, there was a span of 8 bases. The CDR3 sequence is CASRGGAGNTIYF. The DNA for the CDR3 is TGTGCCAGCAGAGGCGGGGCTGGAAACACCATATATTTT. The full variable domain, rest sourced from reference TRBV2 and TRBJ1-3, is EPEVTQTPSHQVTQMGQEVILRCVPISNHLYFYWYRQILGQKVEFLVSFYNNEISEKSEIFDDQFSVERPDGSNFTLKIRSTKLEDSAMYFCASRGGAGNTIYFGEGSWLTVV.

The chain employs TRBV9 and TRBJ2-5; D might be TRBD1 (6 bases). V was cut by 0 bases and J by 5 bases, with 11 bases left in between. Germline CDR1 is SGDLS and CDR2 is YYNGEE. This CDR3 is 14 amino acids long. The CDR3 DNA is TGTGCCAGCAGCGTAGGCAGGGGCAGGGAGACCCAGTACTTC. It codes for CASSVGRGRETQYF.

The chain recombines TRBV5-1 with TRBJ2-3; possible D gene TRBD2, 5 bases. CDR1 is SGHRS and CDR2 is YFSETQ in the germline V gene. Trimming left V 4 bases short and J 0 bases short, with 9 bases between. This CDR3 has 14 residues. CDR3 region: CASSRTSSTDTQYF. DNA of the CDR3: TGCGCCAGCAGCCGGACTTCTAGCACAGATACGCAGTATTTT.

This clone was seen just once. V gene TRBV7-6 combines with J gene TRBJ2-1; 9 bases are a match to TRBD1. Germline V gene data show CDR1 as SGHVS and CDR2 as FNYEAQ. This CDR3 spans 13 amino acids. Trimming at V came to 5 bases and at J to 6 bases, leaving 2 bases not matched to a gene. The CDR3 DNA reads TGTGCCAGCAGCCGGGGACAGGGCAATGAGCAGTTCTTC. The encoded protein is CASSRGQGNEQFF.

This chain links TRBV4-3 with TRBJ2-1; D is unclear. The CDR3 covers 13 residues. V was cut by 4 bases and J by 9 bases, with 13 bases left in between. The germline CDR1 and CDR2 sequences are LGHNA and YSLEER. The CDR3 region is CASSRTADGEQFF. DNA for the CDR3: TGCGCCAGCAGCCGCACAGCAGACGGTGAGCAGTTCTTC.

V gene TRBV2 combines with J gene TRBJ2-1, with D hard to call. The CDR3 loop spans 14 amino acids. Trimming cost V 6 bases and J 6 bases, with 15 bases left between them. Germline CDR1 and CDR2: SNHLY and FYNNEI. CDR3 in amino acids: CASSLQASSNEQFF. CDR3 nucleotides: TGTGCCAGCAGCCTCCAAGCGTCTAGCAATGAGCAGTTCTTC.

The chain uses TRBV10-3 and TRBJ2-1; the match to TRBD2 covers 7 bases. This CDR3 region has 14 residues. J gave up 7 bases and V 0 bases, and 3 bases lay outside the gene matches. Germline assignment: CDR1 ENHRY and CDR2 SYGVKD. CDR3 in DNA: TGTGCCATCAGTGAGTCTATTAGCGGGAATGAGCAGTTCTTC. Translated, it gives CAISESISGNEQFF.